This T cell receptor (beta chain) was profiled in a study of Graves' ophthalmopathy and Graves' hyperthyroidism (dated by TCRdb to 2016 to 2018). A note on the overall study: Hyperthyroidism was considered stable if no progression to ophthalmopathy occurred within 18 months of follow-up. To tell Graves' ophthalmopathy apart from Graves' hyperthyroidism, and to predict which patients would progress to ophthalmopathy, the study relied on TCR beta repertoire signatures. In total, 120 to 150 blood samples were TCR-sequenced: fewer than 50 ophthalmopathy, approximately 75 hyperthyroidism and about 17 hyperthyroidism-to-ophthalmopathy patients. To explore V-J signatures that separate ophthalmopathy from hyperthyroidism, a discovery set of 100 patients was enrolled, consisting of under 50 with ophthalmopathy and roughly 57 with stable hyperthyroidism. For independent validation, a separate cohort was made up of some 19 hyperthyroidism patients plus 17 patients who later progressed from hyperthyroidism to ophthalmopathy. In roughly 6 hyperthyroidism patients, the T-cell repertoires found in thyroid tissue were compared with those found in blood. Following sampling, methimazole starting at 30 mg daily was administered to hyperthyroidism patients, and high-dose intravenous methylprednisolone was administered to ophthalmopathy patients. Beyond this particular receptor, the publication reports: Ophthalmopathy was separated from stable hyperthyroidism by the 13-signature model with roughly 88% sensitivity and around 81% specificity in cross-validation and with 80%/75% in the test set. In validation, the model predicted ophthalmopathy progression with 70.59% sensitivity and 72% to 80% specificity; roughly 11 predicted patients were CT-confirmed with GO in a median of roughly 6.8 months. No statistical method was used to set the sample size in advance, and the investigators knew which group each participant was assigned to. Most expanded thyroid clonotypes with frequency above 0.001 were also detected in blood, suggesting blood repertoires may reflect the thyroid immune response.

Patients with hyperthyroidism were aged 18 to 65 years, had been newly diagnosed, and had a disease duration of less than 2 months. Anyone with other autoimmune diseases, uncontrolled infections, pregnancy or lactation was excluded from the study. Clinical symptoms, serum thyroxine, TRAb, thyroid ultrasound and orbital computed tomography formed the basis of the diagnosis. Trizol reagent was used to extract the total RNA, and its quality was then checked on an Agilent 2100 Bioanalyzer. For repertoire sequencing, TCR beta CDR3 regions were amplified from RNA transcripts. The first round of RT-PCR was done with HTBI primers and the Qiagen OneStep RT-PCR kit, and was followed by a second round of multiplex PCR, then size selection and purification. Libraries were sequenced paired-end with 100 bp reads on an Illumina HiSeq2000. The original pipeline was this. SOAPnuke was used to process the reads, removing any read that contained adapters or uncalled bases, had a mean Phred below 15, or lacked an exact match to the constant primer or identifier. COPE v1.2.5 was used to merge high-quality paired reads. Each unique nucleotide sequence was treated as a clonotype, and MiTCR v1.1 was used to align the clonotypes to the IMGT TRB V, D and J references. The analysis was limited to V-J combinations with a frequency above 0.0001, which together covered 99.2% of repertoires. For each V-J combination, a TCR clonal expansion and chaos score was defined as F50 clonal expansion divided by the chaos observed in the TCRdist matrix. Features were reduced by Welch's t-statistics and random forest to around 13 V-J combinations, which fed a naive Bayes classifier. Thyroid-blood repertoire similarity was quantified with the Morisita-Horn index. TCRdb handled the public reads itself, with Q25 trimming in fastp and clone calling in MiXCR, and kept productive beta chains. CDR3 protein sequences are deduplicated, and each keeps its most common genes and DNA. The V and J calls were not made by the authors but by TCRdb's processing. The table for this sample lists over a million distinct CDR3 sequences; 36% of them were counted only once. 11% of the sample is taken by the ten largest.

This clonotype was observed a few times. The clone's antigen remains unknown. No base quality information exists; no much larger clone differs at one position. From the cysteine up to the phenylalanine, the CDR3 has a length of 16 residues. Here the CDR3 DNA is all that survives: 48 bases in frame from base 1. The germline V gene encodes CDR1 LNHNV and CDR2 YYDKDF (reference sequence). Here V drops 0 bases and J drops 9 bases, and the junction holds 11 bases not matched to any gene. Input material: peripheral blood or thyroid tissue (not recorded which). The source is an adult man with Graves' hyperthyroidism. The rearranged chain carries TRBV15 and TRBJ2-5; 9 central nucleotides agree with TRBD1. The nucleotide sequence is TGTGCCACCAGCAGAGAAGGGACAGGGCTTTACCAGCCCCAGTACTTC. It translates to CATSREGTGLYQPQYF.